This T cell receptor (beta chain) emerged from a study of blood T cell repertoires in COVID-19. Study-level background: Samples came from the United States, Italy and Spain, spanning acute and convalescent COVID-19. Sample material is recorded as cDNA or gDNA derived from T cells, B-cell-depleted T cells, or PBMCs.

The authors' processing: Quantification of nucleated cells was approximated via reference gene primer amplification. Sequencing was performed with immunoSEQ multiplex PCR; in TCRdb, only in-frame clones are kept and a portion is missing. V and J calls and clone size follow that table, whereas D and trimming were derived from the DNA. The table has 200,000 to 300,000 clones, approximately 84% seen once. V was cut by 6 bases and J by 18 bases, with 21 bases left in between. The germline gives CDR1 SNHLY, CDR2 FYNNEI. The CDR3 runs to 13 residues. The source of this sequence is a woman aged 25 to 39 who had recovered from COVID-19. The sample consisted of peripheral blood. This chain links TRBV2 with TRBJ2-6; D is ambiguous. The CDR3 DNA is TGTGCCAGCAGCCCGGGTTCGCTCTGGGTCTCGACTTTC. It yields the protein CASSPGSLWVSTF.